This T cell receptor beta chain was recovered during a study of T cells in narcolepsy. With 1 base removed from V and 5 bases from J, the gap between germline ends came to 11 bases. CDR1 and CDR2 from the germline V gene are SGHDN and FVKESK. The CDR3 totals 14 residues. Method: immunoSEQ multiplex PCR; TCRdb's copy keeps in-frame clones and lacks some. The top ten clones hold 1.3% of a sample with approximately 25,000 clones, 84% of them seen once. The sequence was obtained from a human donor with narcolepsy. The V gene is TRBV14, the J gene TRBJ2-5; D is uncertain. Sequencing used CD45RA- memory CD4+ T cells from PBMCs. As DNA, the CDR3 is TGTGCCAGCAGCCAAGGTCAGGCGTGGGAGACCCAGTACTTC. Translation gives CASSQGQAWETQYF.